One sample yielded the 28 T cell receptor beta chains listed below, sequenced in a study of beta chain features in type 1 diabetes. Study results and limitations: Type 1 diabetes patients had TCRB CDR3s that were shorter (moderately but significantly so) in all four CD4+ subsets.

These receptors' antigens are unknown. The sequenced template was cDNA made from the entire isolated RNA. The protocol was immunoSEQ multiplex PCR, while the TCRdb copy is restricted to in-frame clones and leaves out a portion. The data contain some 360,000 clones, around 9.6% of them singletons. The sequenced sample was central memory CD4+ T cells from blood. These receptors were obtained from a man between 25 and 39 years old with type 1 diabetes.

The CDR3 is CASSLQGTGMNTEAFF. For the CDR3, the DNA is TGTGCCAGCTCACTCCAGGGGACCGGGATGAACACTGAAGCTTTCTTT. The chain carries TRBV18 and TRBJ1-1; D is perhaps TRBD1 (6 bases). Trimming took off 4 bases at V and 0 bases at J, with 15 bases between the two ends. The germline V gene encodes CDR1 KGHSH and CDR2 LQKENI. CDR3 length: 16 amino acids. Looking up the rest from reference TRBV18 and TRBJ1-1 gives the full variable domain: NAGVMQNPRHLVRRRGQEARLRCSPMKGHSHVYWYRQLPEEGLKFMVYLQKENIIDESGMPKERFSAEFPKEGPSILRIQQVVRGDSAAYFCASSLQGTGMNTEAFFGQGTRLTVV.

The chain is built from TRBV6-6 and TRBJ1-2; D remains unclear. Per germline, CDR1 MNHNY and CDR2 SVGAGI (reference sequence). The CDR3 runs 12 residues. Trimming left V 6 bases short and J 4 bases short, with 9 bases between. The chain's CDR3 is CASSPSIYGYTF. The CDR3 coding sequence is TGTGCCAGCAGCCCCTCCATCTATGGCTACACCTTC.

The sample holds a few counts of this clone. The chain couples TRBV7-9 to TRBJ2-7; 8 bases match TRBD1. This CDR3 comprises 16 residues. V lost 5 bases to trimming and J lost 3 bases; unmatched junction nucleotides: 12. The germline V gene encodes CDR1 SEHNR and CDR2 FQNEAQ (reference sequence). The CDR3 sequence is CASSPAVDRGSYEQYF. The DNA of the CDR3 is TGTGCCAGCAGCCCGGCGGTTGACAGGGGAAGCTACGAGCAGTACTTC.

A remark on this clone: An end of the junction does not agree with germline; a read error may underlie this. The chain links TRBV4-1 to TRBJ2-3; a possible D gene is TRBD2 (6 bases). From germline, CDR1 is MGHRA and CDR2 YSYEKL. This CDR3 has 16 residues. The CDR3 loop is CASRPHQVGGSDTQYF. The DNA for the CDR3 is TGTGCCAGCAGACCTCACCAAGTCGGGGGTTCAGATACGCAGTATTTT.

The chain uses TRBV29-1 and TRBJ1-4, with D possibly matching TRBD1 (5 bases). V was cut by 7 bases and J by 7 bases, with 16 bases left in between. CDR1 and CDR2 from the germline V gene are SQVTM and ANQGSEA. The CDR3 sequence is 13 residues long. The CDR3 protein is CSAGGIMSEKLFF. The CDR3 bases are TGCAGCGCCGGGGGAATTATGAGTGAAAAACTGTTTTTT.

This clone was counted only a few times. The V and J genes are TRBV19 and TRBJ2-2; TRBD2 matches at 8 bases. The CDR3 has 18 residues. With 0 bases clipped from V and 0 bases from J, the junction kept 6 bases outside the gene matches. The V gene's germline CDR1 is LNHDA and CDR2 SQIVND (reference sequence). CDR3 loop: CASSIDPGGLANTGELFF. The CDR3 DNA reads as TGTGCCAGTAGTATAGATCCGGGGGGACTAGCGAACACCGGGGAGCTGTTTTTT.

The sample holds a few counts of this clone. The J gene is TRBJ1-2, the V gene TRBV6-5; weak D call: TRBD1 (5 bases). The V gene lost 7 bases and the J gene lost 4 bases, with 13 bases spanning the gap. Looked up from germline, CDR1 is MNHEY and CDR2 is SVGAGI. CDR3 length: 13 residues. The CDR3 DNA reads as TGTGCCAGCACCACGACAGTCGCCTATGGCTACACCTTC. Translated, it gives CASTTTVAYGYTF.

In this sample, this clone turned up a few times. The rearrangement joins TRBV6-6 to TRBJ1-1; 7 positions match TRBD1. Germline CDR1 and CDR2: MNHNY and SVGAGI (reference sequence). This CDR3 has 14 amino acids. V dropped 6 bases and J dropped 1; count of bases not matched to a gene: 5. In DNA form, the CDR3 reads TGTGCCAGCAGCGTCCGGACAGGGAACACTGAAGCTTTCTTT. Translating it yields CASSVRTGNTEAFF.

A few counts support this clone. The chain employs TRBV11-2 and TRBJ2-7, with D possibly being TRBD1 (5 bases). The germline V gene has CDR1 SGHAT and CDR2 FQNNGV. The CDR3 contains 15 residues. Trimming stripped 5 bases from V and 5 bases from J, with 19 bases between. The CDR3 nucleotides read TGTGCCAGCAGCCCACTAATCAGGGCACTCAACGAGCAGTACTTC. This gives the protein CASSPLIRALNEQYF.

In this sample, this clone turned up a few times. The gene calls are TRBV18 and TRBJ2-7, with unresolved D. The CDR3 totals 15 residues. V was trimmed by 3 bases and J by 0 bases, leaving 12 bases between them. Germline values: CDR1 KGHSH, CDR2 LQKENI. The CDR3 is CASSPSGYSSYEQYF. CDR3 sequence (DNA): TGTGCCAGCTCACCTTCGGGCTACAGCTCCTACGAGCAGTACTTC.

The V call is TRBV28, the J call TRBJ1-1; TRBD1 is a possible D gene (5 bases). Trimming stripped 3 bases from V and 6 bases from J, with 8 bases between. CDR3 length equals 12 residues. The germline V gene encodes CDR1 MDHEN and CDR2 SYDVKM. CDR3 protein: CASSFQGSEAFF. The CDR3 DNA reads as TGTGCCAGCAGTTTCCAGGGATCTGAAGCTTTCTTT.

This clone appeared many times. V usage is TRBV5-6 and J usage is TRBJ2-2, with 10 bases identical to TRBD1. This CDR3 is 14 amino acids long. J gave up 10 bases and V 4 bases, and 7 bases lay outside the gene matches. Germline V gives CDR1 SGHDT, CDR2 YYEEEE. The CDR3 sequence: CASSSRQGAQELFF. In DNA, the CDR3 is TGTGCCAGCAGCAGCAGACAGGGGGCGCAGGAGCTGTTTTTT. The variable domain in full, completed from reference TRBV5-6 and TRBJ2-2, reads DAGVTQSPTHLIKTRGQQVTLRCSPKSGHDTVSWYQQALGQGPQFIFQYYEEEERQRGNFPDRFSGHQFPNYSSELNVNALLLGDSALYLCASSSRQGAQELFFGEGSRLTVL.

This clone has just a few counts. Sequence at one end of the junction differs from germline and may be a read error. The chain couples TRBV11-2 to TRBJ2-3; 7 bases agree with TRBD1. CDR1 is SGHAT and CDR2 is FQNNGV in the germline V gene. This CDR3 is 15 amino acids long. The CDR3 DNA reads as TGCGCCAGCAGCTTGGGCACAGGGGGCACAGATACGCAGTATTTT. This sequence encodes CASSLGTGGTDTQYF.

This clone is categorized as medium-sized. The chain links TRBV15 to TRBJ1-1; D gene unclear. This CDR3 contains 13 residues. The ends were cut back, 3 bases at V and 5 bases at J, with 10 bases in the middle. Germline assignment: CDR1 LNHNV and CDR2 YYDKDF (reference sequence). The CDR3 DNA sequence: TGTGCCACCAGCAGGGAGATGACTACTGAAGCTTTCTTT. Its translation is CATSREMTTEAFF.

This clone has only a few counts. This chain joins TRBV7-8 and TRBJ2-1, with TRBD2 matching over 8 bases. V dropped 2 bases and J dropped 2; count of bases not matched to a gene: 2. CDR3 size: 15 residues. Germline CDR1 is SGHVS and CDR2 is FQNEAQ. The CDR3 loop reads CASSLILAAYNEQFF. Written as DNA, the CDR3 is TGTGCCAGCAGCTTAATACTAGCGGCCTACAATGAGCAGTTCTTC. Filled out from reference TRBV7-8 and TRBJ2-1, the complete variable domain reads GAGVSQSPRYKVAKRGQDVALRCDPISGHVSLFWYQQALGQGPEFLTYFQNEAQLDKSGLPSDRFFAERPEGSVSTLKIQRTQQEDSAVYLCASSLILAAYNEQFFGPGTRLTVL.

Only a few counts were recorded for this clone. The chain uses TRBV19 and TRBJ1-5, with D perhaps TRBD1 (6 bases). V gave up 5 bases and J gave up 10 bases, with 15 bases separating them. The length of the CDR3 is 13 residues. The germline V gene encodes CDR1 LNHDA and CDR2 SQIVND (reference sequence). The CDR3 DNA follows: TGTGCCAGTAGTGGGTCGACAGGCTCACCCCAGCATTTT. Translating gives CASSGSTGSPQHF. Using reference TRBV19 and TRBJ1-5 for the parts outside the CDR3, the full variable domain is DGGITQSPKYLFRKEGQNVTLSCEQNLNHDAMYWYRQDPGQGLRLIYYSQIVNDFQKGDIAEGYSVSREKKESFPLTVTSAQKNPTAFYLCASSGSTGSPQHFGDGTRLSIL.

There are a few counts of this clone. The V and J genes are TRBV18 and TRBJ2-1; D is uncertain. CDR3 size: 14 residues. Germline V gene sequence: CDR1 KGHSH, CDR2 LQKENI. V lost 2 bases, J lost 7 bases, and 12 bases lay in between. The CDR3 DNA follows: TGTGCCAGCTCACCAAACCCAGGTCAGAATGAGCAGTTCTTC. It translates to CASSPNPGQNEQFF.

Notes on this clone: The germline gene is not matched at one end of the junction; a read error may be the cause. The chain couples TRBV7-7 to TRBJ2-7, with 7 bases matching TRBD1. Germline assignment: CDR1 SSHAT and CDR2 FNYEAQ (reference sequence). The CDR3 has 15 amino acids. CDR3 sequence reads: CANSGPVGQFYEQYF. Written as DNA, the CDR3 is TGCGCCAACTCGGGACCAGTGGGACAGTTTTACGAGCAGTACTTC.

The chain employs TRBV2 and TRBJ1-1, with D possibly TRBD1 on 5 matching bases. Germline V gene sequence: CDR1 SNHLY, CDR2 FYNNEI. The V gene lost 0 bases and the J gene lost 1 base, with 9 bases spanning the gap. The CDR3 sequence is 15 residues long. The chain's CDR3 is CASSEAEDKNTEAFF. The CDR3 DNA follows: TGTGCCAGCAGTGAAGCCGAGGACAAGAACACTGAAGCTTTCTTT.

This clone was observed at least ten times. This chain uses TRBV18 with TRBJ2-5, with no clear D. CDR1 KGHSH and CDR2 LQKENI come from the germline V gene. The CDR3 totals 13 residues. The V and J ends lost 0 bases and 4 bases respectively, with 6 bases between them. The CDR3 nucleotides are TGTGCCAGCTCACCACCGGTAGGAGAGACCCAGTACTTC. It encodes CASSPPVGETQYF.

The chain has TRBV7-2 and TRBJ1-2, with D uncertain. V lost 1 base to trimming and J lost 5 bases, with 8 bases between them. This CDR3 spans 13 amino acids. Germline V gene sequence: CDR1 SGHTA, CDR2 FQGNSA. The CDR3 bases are TGTGCCAGCAGCTTAGATACCGCATATGGCTACACCTTC. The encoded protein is CASSLDTAYGYTF.

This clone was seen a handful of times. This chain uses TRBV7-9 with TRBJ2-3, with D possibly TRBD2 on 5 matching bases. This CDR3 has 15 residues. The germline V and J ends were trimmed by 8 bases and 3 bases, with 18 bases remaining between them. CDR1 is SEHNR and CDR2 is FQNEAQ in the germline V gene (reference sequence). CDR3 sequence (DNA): TGTGCCAGCCCATCGCCCGCGCGCGGGACAGATACGCAGTATTTT. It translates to CASPSPARGTDTQYF. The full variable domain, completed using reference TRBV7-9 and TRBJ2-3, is DTGVSQNPRHKITKRGQNVTFRCDPISEHNRLYWYRQTLGQGPEFLTYFQNEAQLEKSRLLSDRFSAERPKGSFSTLEIQRTEQGDSAMYLCASPSPARGTDTQYFGPGTRLTVL.

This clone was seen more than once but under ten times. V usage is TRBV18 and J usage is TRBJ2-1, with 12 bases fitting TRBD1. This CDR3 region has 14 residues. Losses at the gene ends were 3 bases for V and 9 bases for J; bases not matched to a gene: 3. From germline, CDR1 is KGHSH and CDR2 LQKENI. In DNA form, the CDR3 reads TGTGCCAGCTCACCGGGACAGGGGGCAGTTGAGCAGTTCTTC. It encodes CASSPGQGAVEQFF.

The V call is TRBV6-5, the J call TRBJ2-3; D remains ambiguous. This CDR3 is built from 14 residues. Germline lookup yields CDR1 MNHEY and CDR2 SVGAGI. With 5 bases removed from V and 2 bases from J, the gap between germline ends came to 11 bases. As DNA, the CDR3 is TGTGCCAGCAGTCCGGGCCGTTACACAGATACGCAGTATTTT. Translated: CASSPGRYTDTQYF.

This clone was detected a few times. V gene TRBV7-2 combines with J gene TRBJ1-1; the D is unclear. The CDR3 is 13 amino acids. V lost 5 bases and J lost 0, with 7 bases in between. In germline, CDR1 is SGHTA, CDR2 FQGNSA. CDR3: CASSRHLNTEAFF. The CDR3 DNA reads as TGTGCCAGCAGCCGGCACTTGAACACTGAAGCTTTCTTT.

The CDR3 loop is CASRVANSYEQYF. The CDR3, as DNA: TGTGCCTCCAGGGTAGCGAACTCCTACGAGCAGTACTTC. V gene TRBV28 combines with J gene TRBJ2-7, with D perhaps TRBD1 or TRBD2 (5 bases each). CDR1 and CDR2 from the germline V gene are MDHEN and SYDVKM. The CDR3 totals 13 residues. Trimming removed 11 bases from V and 0 bases from J, with 14 bases in between.

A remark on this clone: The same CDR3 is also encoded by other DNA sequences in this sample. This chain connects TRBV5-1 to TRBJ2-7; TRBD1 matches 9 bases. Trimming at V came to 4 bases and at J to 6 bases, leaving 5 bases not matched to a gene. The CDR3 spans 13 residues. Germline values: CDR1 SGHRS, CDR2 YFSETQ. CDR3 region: CASSLGQGSEQYF. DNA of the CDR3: TGCGCCAGCAGCCTAGGACAGGGGAGCGAGCAGTACTTC.

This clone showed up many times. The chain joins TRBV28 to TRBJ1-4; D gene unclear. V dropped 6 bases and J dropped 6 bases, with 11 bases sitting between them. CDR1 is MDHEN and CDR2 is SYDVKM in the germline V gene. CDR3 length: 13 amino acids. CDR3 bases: TGTGCCAGCAGCATCCAGGAGGATGAAAAACTGTTTTTT. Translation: CASSIQEDEKLFF.